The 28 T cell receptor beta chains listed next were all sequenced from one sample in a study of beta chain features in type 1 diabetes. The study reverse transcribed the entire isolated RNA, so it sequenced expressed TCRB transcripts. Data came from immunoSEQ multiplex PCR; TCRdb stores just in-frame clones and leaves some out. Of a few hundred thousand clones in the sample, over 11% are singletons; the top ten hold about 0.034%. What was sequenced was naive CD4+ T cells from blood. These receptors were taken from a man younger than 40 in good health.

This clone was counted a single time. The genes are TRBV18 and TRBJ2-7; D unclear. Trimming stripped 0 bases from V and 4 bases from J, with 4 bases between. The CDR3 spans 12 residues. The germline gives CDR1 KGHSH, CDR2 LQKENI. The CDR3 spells CASSPPGYEQYF. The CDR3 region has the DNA TGTGCCAGCTCACCACCGGGATACGAGCAGTACTTC.

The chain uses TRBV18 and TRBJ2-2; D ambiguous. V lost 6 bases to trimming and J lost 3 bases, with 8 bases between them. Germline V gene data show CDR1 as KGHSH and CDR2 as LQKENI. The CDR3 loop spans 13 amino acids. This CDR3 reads CASSTLDTGELFF. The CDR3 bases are TGTGCCAGCTCCACGTTGGACACCGGGGAGCTGTTTTTT.

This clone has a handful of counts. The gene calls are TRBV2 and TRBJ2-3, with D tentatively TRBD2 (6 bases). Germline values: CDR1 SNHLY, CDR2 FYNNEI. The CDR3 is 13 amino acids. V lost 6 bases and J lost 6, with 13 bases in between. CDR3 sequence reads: CASRPTGSDTQYF. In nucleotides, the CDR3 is TGTGCCAGCAGGCCCACCGGGAGTGATACGCAGTATTTT.

CDR3 protein: CASSPNYMTETQYF. CDR3 coding DNA: TGTGCCAGCAGCCCAAATTACATGACAGAGACCCAGTACTTC. This sequence joins TRBV7-2 and TRBJ2-5; D ambiguous. Germline CDR1 reads SGHTA; CDR2 reads FQGNSA. V gave up 5 bases and J gave up 4 bases, with 14 bases separating them. CDR3 length: 14 amino acids.

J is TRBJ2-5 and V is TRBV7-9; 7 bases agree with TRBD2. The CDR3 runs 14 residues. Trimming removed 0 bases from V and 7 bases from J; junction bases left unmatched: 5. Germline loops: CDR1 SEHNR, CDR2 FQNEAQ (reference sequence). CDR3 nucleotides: TGTGCCAGCAGCTTAGCGGGAGGGCTGGTGACCCAGTACTTC. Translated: CASSLAGGLVTQYF.

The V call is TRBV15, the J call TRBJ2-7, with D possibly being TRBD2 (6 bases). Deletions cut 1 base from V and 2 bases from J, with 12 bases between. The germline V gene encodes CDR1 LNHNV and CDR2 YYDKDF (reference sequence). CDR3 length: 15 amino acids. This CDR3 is CATSRGGLTTYEQYF. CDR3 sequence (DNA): TGTGCCACCAGCAGAGGTGGACTAACCACCTACGAGCAGTACTTC.

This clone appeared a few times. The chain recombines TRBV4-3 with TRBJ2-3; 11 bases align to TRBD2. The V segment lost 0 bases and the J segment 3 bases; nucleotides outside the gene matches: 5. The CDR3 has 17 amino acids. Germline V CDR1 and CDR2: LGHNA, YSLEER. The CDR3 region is CASSQDSGRAGTDTQYF. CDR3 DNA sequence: TGCGCCAGCAGCCAAGATAGCGGGAGGGCCGGGACAGATACGCAGTATTTT.

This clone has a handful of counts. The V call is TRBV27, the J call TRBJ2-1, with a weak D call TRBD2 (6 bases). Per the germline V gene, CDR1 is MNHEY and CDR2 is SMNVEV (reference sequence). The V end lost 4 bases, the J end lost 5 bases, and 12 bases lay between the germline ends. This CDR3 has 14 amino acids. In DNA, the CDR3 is TGTGCCAGCAGTTCACCGACGGGGGACAATGAGCAGTTCTTC. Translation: CASSSPTGDNEQFF.

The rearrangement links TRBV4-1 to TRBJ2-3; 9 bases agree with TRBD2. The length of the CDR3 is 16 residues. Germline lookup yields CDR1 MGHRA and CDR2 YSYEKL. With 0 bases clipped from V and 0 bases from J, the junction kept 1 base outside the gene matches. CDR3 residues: CASSQDSGGSTDTQYF. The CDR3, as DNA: TGCGCCAGCAGCCAAGATAGCGGGGGAAGCACAGATACGCAGTATTTT.

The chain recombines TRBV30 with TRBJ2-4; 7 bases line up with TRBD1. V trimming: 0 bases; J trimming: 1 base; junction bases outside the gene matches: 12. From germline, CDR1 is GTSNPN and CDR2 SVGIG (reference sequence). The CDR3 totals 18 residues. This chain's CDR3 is CAWSVYVERGHAKNIQYF. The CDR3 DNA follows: TGTGCCTGGAGTGTATACGTCGAGAGGGGGCATGCCAAAAACATTCAGTACTTC.

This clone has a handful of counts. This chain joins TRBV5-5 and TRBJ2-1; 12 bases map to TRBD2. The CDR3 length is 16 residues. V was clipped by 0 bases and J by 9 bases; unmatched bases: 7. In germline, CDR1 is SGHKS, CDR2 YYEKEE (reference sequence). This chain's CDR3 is CASSLVELAGGFEQFF. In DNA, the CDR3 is TGTGCCAGCAGCTTGGTCGAGCTAGCGGGAGGGTTTGAGCAGTTCTTC. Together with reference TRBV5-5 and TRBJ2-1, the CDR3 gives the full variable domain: DAGVTQSPTHLIKTRGQQVTLRCSPISGHKSVSWYQQVLGQGPQFIFQYYEKEERGRGNFPDRFSARQFPNYSSELNVNALLLGDSALYLCASSLVELAGGFEQFFGPGTRLTVL.

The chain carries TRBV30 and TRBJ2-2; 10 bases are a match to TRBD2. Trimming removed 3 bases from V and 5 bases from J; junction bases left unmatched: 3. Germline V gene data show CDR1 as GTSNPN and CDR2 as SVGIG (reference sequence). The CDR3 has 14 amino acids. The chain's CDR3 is CAWRLAGSTGELFF. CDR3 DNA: TGTGCCTGGAGACTAGCGGGAAGTACCGGGGAGCTGTTTTTT.

CDR3 sequence: CSVIVSGAETQYF. The CDR3 bases are TGCAGCGTTATTGTGTCAGGGGCAGAGACCCAGTACTTC. The chain couples TRBV29-1 to TRBJ2-5; tentative D call: TRBD1 (6 bases). V was cut by 5 bases and J by 4 bases, with 14 bases left in between. This CDR3 has 13 amino acids. CDR1 and CDR2 (germline): SQVTM, ANQGSEA.

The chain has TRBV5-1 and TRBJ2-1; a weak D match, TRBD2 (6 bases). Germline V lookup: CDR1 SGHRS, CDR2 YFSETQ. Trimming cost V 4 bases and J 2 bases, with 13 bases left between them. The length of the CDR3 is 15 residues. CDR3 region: CASSRETRTYNEQFF. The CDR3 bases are TGCGCCAGCAGCCGGGAGACAAGGACCTACAATGAGCAGTTCTTC.

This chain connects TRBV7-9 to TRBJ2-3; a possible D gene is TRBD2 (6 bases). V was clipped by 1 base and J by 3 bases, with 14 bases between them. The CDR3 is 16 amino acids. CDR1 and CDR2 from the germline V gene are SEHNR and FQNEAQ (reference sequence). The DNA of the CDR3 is TGTGCCAGCAGCTTAGTCGGAGGGAGATTGACAGATACGCAGTATTTT. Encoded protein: CASSLVGGRLTDTQYF.

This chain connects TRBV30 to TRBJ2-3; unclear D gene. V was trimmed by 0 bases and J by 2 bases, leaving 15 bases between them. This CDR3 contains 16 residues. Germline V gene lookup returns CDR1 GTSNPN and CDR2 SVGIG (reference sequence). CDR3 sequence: CAWSVGSPLYTDTQYF. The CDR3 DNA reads TGTGCCTGGAGTGTTGGTAGTCCCCTATACACAGATACGCAGTATTTT.

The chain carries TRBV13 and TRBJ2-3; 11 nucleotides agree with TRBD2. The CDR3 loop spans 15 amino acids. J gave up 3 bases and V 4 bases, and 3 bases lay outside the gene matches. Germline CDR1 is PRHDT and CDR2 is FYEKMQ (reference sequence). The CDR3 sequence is CASSSTSGGTDTQYF. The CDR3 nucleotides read TGTGCCAGCAGCTCAACTAGCGGGGGAACAGATACGCAGTATTTT.

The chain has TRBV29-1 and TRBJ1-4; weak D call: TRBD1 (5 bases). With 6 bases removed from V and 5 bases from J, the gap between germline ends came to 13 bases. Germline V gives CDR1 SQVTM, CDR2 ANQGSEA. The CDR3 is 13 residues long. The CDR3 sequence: CSVGTAPNEKLFF. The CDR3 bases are TGCAGCGTGGGGACGGCGCCAAATGAAAAACTGTTTTTT.

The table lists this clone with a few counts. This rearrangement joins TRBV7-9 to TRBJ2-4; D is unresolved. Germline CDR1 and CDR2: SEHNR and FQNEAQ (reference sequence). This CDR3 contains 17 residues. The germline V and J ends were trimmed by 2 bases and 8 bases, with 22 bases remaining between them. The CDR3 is CASSLRAREEGIYIQYF. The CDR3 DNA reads TGTGCCAGCAGCTTACGGGCTAGAGAAGAAGGAATCTACATTCAGTACTTC.

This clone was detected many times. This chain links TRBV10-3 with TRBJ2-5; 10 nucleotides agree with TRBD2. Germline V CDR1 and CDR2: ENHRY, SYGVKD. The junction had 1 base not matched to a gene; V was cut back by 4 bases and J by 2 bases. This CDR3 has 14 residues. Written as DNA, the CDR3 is TGTGCCATCAGTGTACTAGCGGGACAAGAGACCCAGTACTTC. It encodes CAISVLAGQETQYF.

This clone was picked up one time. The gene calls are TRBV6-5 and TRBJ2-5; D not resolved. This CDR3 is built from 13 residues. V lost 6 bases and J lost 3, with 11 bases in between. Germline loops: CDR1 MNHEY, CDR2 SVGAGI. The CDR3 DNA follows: TGTGCCAGCAGCGCCACTCGCAAAGAGACCCAGTACTTC. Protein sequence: CASSATRKETQYF.

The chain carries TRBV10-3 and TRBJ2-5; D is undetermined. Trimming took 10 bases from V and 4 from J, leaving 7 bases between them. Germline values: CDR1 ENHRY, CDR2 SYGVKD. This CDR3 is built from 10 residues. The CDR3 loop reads CATQGETQYF. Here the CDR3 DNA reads TGTGCCACTCAAGGAGAGACCCAGTACTTC.

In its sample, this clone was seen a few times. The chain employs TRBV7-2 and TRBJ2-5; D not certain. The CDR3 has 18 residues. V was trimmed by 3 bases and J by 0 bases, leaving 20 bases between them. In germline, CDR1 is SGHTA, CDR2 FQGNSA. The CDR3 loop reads CASSFLGDQYRYQETQYF. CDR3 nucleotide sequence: TGTGCCAGCAGCTTCCTGGGCGATCAATACCGGTACCAAGAGACCCAGTACTTC.

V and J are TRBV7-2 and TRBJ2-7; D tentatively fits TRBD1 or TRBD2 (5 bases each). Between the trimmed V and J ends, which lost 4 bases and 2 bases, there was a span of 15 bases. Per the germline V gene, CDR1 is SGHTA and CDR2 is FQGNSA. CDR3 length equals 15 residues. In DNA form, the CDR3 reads TGTGCCAGCAGCTCTACCGGGACCGCCACCTACGAGCAGTACGTC. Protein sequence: CASSSTGTATYEQYV.

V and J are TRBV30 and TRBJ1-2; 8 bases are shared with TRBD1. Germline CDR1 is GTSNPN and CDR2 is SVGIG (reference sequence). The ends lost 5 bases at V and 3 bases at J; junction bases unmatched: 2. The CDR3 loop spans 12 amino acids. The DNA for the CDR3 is TGTGCCTGGGGACAGGGAGACTATGGCTACACCTTC. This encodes CAWGQGDYGYTF.

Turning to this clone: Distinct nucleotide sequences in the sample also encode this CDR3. CDR3 in DNA: TGTGCTAGTGGTTTAGTCAATGAGCAGTTCTTC. This translates into CASGLVNEQFF. V gene TRBV12-5 combines with J gene TRBJ2-1; D ambiguous. This CDR3 is 11 amino acids long. V was shortened by 3 bases and J by 6 bases, with 3 bases between the two germline ends. CDR1 LGHNT and CDR2 FRNRAP come from the germline V gene.

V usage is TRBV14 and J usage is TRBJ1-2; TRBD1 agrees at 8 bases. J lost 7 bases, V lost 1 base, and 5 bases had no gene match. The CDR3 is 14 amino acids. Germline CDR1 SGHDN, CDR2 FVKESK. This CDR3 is CASSQVQGASGYTF. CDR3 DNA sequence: TGTGCCAGCAGCCAAGTGCAGGGGGCTTCTGGCTACACCTTC.

Written as DNA, the CDR3 is TGCGCCAGCAGCCATCAGGGGACAGGAGCTTTCTTT. It yields the protein CASSHQGTGAFF. The chain employs TRBV4-1 and TRBJ1-1; 8 nucleotides align to TRBD1. J lost 10 bases, V lost 3 bases, and 4 bases had no gene match. This CDR3 comprises 12 residues. The germline V gene has CDR1 MGHRA and CDR2 YSYEKL.